Sequencing of this T cell receptor beta chain was carried out in a study of T cell changes during pregnancy in multiple sclerosis. Sequencing was performed with immunoSEQ multiplex PCR; in TCRdb, only in-frame clones are kept and a portion is missing. The table includes 55,000 to 80,000 clones, roughly 94% detected once. This CDR3 spans 13 amino acids. V lost 6 bases, J lost 5 bases, and 7 bases stayed unmatched. Germline assignment: CDR1 MGHRA and CDR2 YSYEKL. The chain carries TRBV4-1 and TRBJ2-7, with TRBD2 matching 7 bases. The sequencing used peripheral blood, collected in the third trimester of pregnancy. This sequence originates from a female donor with multiple sclerosis, enrolled in a pregnancy study. The DNA of the CDR3 is TGCGCCAGCAGTCAGGGACTATTCAACGAGCAGTACTTC. It yields the protein CASSQGLFNEQYF.